This entry is about one T cell receptor (beta chain). This entry belongs to a study of memory CD4+ T cells and cytomegalovirus serostatus. This CDR3 comprises 16 residues. V lost 7 bases to trimming and J lost 1 base, with 14 bases between them. Germline V gene data show CDR1 as SNHLY and CDR2 as FYNNEI. TCRdb's copy holds only in-frame clones and misses some; the assay was immunoSEQ multiplex PCR. The sample includes tens of thousands of clones, over 65% of them seen just once. The sort gate was single viable CD3+CD4+CD8-CD45RO+ cells for memory CD4+ T cells. CMV serostatus came from serum IgG against pp150, pp28, p38, p52.

The sequencing input was memory CD4+ T cells from blood. This TCR came from an adult in good health and CMV-seropositive. V usage is TRBV2 and J usage is TRBJ2-6, with D perhaps matching TRBD2 (5 bases). The CDR3 here is CASNGLGPSGANVLTF. The CDR3, as DNA: TGTGCCAGCAATGGACTGGGCCCTTCTGGGGCCAACGTCCTGACTTTC.